The T cell receptor beta chain under discussion was sequenced for a study of T cell repertoires in aging, cancer and after chemotherapy (dated by TCRdb to between 2019 and 2020). Background for the entire study: Donors were distributed across six age groups ranging from 30 or younger to 70 or older, with at least three individuals included per group. Control TCR repertoires from healthy donors were recorded across several months to years, and re-sampling revealed clear clonal overlap. The complete dataset included around 9 million TCR reads. To examine immunoaging and T cell reconstitution after chemotherapy, the study profiled TCR beta repertoires in peripheral blood from healthy donors and cancer patients. Alongside around 97 healthy donors serving as a reference group, the cohort included 200 to 250 cancer patients, of whom some 94 had hematological cancers and more than 110 had solid cancers.

The investigation overall reported the following: According to the authors, the repertoire data do not permit conclusions about immunological memory after chemotherapy. Untreated patients with hematological or solid cancers showed significantly lower blood TCR diversity and higher clonality than age-matched healthy donors. Median generation probability increased over the chemotherapy interval in both cancer cohorts, suggesting repertoire reconstitution through rebound thymic output. In healthy donors, the drop in TCR diversity with age came mainly from a loss of richness, whereas in cancer patients a loss of evenness also played a part.

Sequences MNHEY (CDR1) and SVGAGI (CDR2) are obtained from the germline V gene. Including the terminal cysteine and phenylalanine, the CDR3 comprises 13 residues. The retained sequence is limited to the CDR3, 39 bases, with the frame set at the first base. V is cut by 5 bases and J by 3 bases, and the space between the germline ends is 10 bases. There are a few counts of this clonotype. What this receptor recognizes is not known. No quality values exist for individual bases; no much larger clone is one base distant. Rearranged TRB sequences spanning V, D and J segments were amplified by multiplex touch-down PCR using a mixed TRB-A/B primer pool. Illumina adapters and sample indices were added to the amplicons in two consecutive PCR reactions performed with Phusion HS II polymerase. After gel purification with the NucleoSpin Gel and PCR Clean-up kit, the amplicons were checked using Qubit and an Agilent 2100 Bioanalyzer. The libraries were sequenced on an Illumina MiSeq with 600-cycle, single-indexed, paired-end runs. Under the source paper's analysis protocol: Processing of the TRB sequences was carried out with MiXCR versions 2.12 and 3.0.5. Each unique CDR3 nucleotide sequence counted as one clone, and only productive sequences with at least two reads were retained. The repertoire metrics were Shannon diversity, evenness, clonality (calculated as one minus evenness), and diversity profiles parameterized by alpha from 0 to 5. The IGoR algorithm was used to calculate generation probabilities of clones in the paired pre- and post-chemotherapy samples. TCRdb reprocessing: public reads trimmed at Q25 with fastp, clones called with MiXCR, in-frame beta chains kept. Each entry merges the rows of one CDR3 protein and shows their most common DNA and genes. The V and J calls were not made by the authors but by TCRdb's processing. This sample has about 5,500 distinct CDR3 sequences in its table, and 25% to 35% of those were observed once. The top ten hold roughly 5% of the sample.

TCR beta rearrangements were amplified from genomic DNA isolated from peripheral blood, not from sorted cells or RNA. This clonotype originated in a human donor in good health. The chain links TRBV6-5 with TRBJ2-5, and TRBD1 may be the D gene, going by 6 matching bases. Sequences were obtained from blood. The CDR3 reads CASSQDSEETQYF. The sequence in DNA is TGTGCCAGCAGTCAGGACAGTGAAGAGACCCAGTACTTC.